The 8 T cell receptor beta chains reported below all come from one sample, sequenced in a study of blood T cell repertoires in COVID-19. Assay used: immunoSEQ multiplex PCR; TCRdb lists only in-frame clones, some missing. The sample includes 50,000 to 70,000 clones, about 79% seen only once; the top ten take roughly 5.6%. The sample taken for sequencing was peripheral blood. The origin of the receptors is an older woman with acute or convalescent COVID-19.

The rearrangement joins TRBV7-9 to TRBJ1-2, with 7 bases lining up with TRBD1. The trim removed 1 base at V and 12 bases at J, leaving 26 bases unmatched. The CDR3 loop spans 19 amino acids. The germline V gene encodes CDR1 SEHNR and CDR2 FQNEAQ (reference sequence). In nucleotides, the CDR3 is TGTGCCAGCAGCTTAGGCGGGACAGATTGGTCCACACCCAACCACTACCACACCTTC. Translating it yields CASSLGGTDWSTPNHYHTF.

J is TRBJ2-2 and V is TRBV19; TRBD1 matches 8 bases. Germline V gene data show CDR1 as LNHDA and CDR2 as SQIVND (reference sequence). V was pared by 11 bases and J by 3 bases, with 8 bases of the junction left unmatched. The CDR3 is 14 residues long. The CDR3 DNA sequence: TGTGCCGGCAGTAAGACAGGGGACACCGGGGAGCTGTTTTTT. Amino acid sequence: CAGSKTGDTGELFF.

This clone has just a few counts. The chain is built from TRBV10-3 and TRBJ2-7, with 9 nucleotides matching TRBD2. After removal of 0 bases from V and 2 bases from J, the junction contained 5 bases not matched to a gene. There are 16 residues in the CDR3. CDR1 and CDR2 (germline): ENHRY, SYGVKD. In DNA, the CDR3 is TGTGCCATCAGTGAGTCTGCGGGGGGGCAGACCTACGAGCAGTACTTC. It encodes CAISESAGGQTYEQYF.

This clone was detected only once. V gene TRBV7-9 combines with J gene TRBJ2-7; D perhaps matches TRBD1 (6 bases). V lost 5 bases, J lost 2 bases, and 28 bases lay in between. Germline V gene data show CDR1 as SEHNR and CDR2 as FQNEAQ (reference sequence). This CDR3 region has 19 residues. In nucleotides, the CDR3 is TGTGCCAGCAGCGCAGTGAGAAGAGACTGGACAGTTGTGACCTACGAGCAGTACTTC. Encoded protein: CASSAVRRDWTVVTYEQYF.

To note about this clone: Other DNA sequences from this sample encode an identical CDR3 as well. The chain has TRBV7-3 and TRBJ2-1; 12 nucleotides align to TRBD2. This CDR3 is 14 amino acids long. Per the germline V gene, CDR1 is SGHTA and CDR2 is FQGTGA. The ends lost 6 bases at V and 6 bases at J; junction bases unmatched: 3. The CDR3 sequence: CASSLGLAGNEQFF. CDR3 bases: TGTGCCAGCAGTTTGGGACTAGCGGGCAATGAGCAGTTCTTC.

This chain joins TRBV7-3 and TRBJ2-7; D may be TRBD2 (6 bases). V was shortened by 4 bases and J by 3 bases, with 10 bases between the two germline ends. Germline lookup yields CDR1 SGHTA and CDR2 FQGTGA. CDR3 length: 13 residues. CDR3 bases: TGTGCCAGCAGCTCCATCGGGGGCTACGAGCAGTACTTC. Encoded protein: CASSSIGGYEQYF.

The gene calls are TRBV5-1 and TRBJ2-7; possible D gene TRBD1, 6 bases. CDR3 length: 14 amino acids. Trimming removed 4 bases at V and 3 bases at J, with 14 bases between. Per the germline V gene, CDR1 is SGHRS and CDR2 is YFSETQ. CDR3 nucleotides: TGCGCCAGCAGCGGCCGGGACAAGGACTACGAGCAGTACTTC. This gives the protein CASSGRDKDYEQYF.

The chain employs TRBV27 and TRBJ1-5; 9 bases align to TRBD1. Per germline, CDR1 MNHEY and CDR2 SMNVEV (reference sequence). CDR3 size: 15 residues. Trimming removed 4 bases from V and 4 bases from J; junction bases left unmatched: 5. This chain's CDR3 is CASSSEGQGNQPQHF. CDR3 coding DNA: TGTGCCAGCAGTTCCGAGGGACAGGGAAATCAGCCCCAGCATTTT.